Following are 31 T cell receptor beta chains from one sample sequenced in a study of T cell changes during pregnancy in multiple sclerosis. Repertoires were generated with immunoSEQ multiplex PCR, while TCRdb's copy carries only in-frame clones and drops some. The sample consists of 91,000 or so clones, approximately 93% of them appearing once. Sequencing was performed on peripheral blood, taken after pregnancy. The receptors were gathered from a female donor with multiple sclerosis, enrolled in a pregnancy study.

The chain couples TRBV5-1 to TRBJ1-3; no clear D gene. The CDR3 sequence is 14 residues long. The germline gives CDR1 SGHRS, CDR2 YFSETQ. The germline V and J ends were trimmed by 0 bases and 1 base, with 5 bases remaining between them. The CDR3 here is CASSLDGSGNTIYF. Here the CDR3 DNA reads TGCGCCAGCAGCTTGGACGGTTCTGGAAACACCATATATTTT.

The chain is built from TRBV5-1 and TRBJ2-2, with D tentatively TRBD1 (5 bases). The germline V and J ends were trimmed by 0 bases and 1 base, with 7 bases remaining between them. This CDR3 contains 15 residues. Germline V gives CDR1 SGHRS, CDR2 YFSETQ. The CDR3 spells CASSLGQGNTGELFF. The CDR3 coding sequence is TGCGCCAGCAGCTTGGGTCAGGGGAACACCGGGGAGCTGTTTTTT.

This chain connects TRBV27 to TRBJ1-2; 8 positions agree with TRBD1. Germline V gives CDR1 MNHEY, CDR2 SMNVEV (reference sequence). The CDR3 has 17 residues. V was clipped by 5 bases and J by 0 bases; unmatched bases: 11. CDR3 region: CASSKYLRQGTNYGYTF. CDR3 coding DNA: TGTGCCAGCAGTAAATATTTACGACAGGGGACTAACTATGGCTACACCTTC.

This clone was seen more than once but under ten times. In the same sample, other DNA sequences code for this CDR3. This chain links TRBV9 with TRBJ1-2; 7 bases match TRBD1. Germline values: CDR1 SGDLS, CDR2 YYNGEE. The CDR3 is 12 amino acids. V was pared by 5 bases and J by 4 bases, with 2 bases of the junction left unmatched. The CDR3 sequence is CASSDRVYGYTF. CDR3 DNA sequence: TGTGCCAGCAGTGACAGGGTCTATGGCTACACCTTC.

The CDR3 DNA follows: TGTGCCAGCAGCTTGGACAGGAATCTAAATGGCTACACCTTC. Translation: CASSLDRNLNGYTF. V and J are TRBV7-2 and TRBJ1-2; 7 bases are a match to TRBD1. CDR3 size: 14 residues. Per germline, CDR1 SGHTA and CDR2 FQGNSA. Losses at the gene ends were 3 bases for V and 6 bases for J; bases not matched to a gene: 7.

The chain couples TRBV4-1 to TRBJ2-2; unclear D gene. Deletions cut 3 bases from V and 5 bases from J, with 7 bases between. CDR1 and CDR2 (germline): MGHRA, YSYEKL. The CDR3 spans 13 residues. The chain's CDR3 is CASSHPATGELFF. For the CDR3, the DNA is TGCGCCAGCAGCCACCCAGCGACCGGGGAGCTGTTTTTT.

The chain is built from TRBV28 and TRBJ2-2, with D possibly being TRBD2 (5 bases). With 3 bases removed from V and 4 bases from J, the gap between germline ends came to 24 bases. From germline, CDR1 is MDHEN and CDR2 SYDVKM. There are 19 residues in the CDR3. The CDR3 DNA reads TGTGCCAGCAGTTTCCCCCTCGGACTGACTACAAAGGTCACCGGGGAGCTGTTTTTT. Residues: CASSFPLGLTTKVTGELFF.

This chain uses TRBV30 with TRBJ1-1; D perhaps matches TRBD1 (6 bases). The CDR3 has 12 residues. Germline V CDR1 and CDR2: GTSNPN, SVGIG (reference sequence). Trimming removed 0 bases at V and 5 bases at J, with 7 bases between. The CDR3 DNA is TGTGCCTGGAGTGTAGGGGGAACTGAAGCTTTCTTT. As protein: CAWSVGGTEAFF. The entire variable domain, with the rest obtained from reference TRBV30 and TRBJ1-1, is as follows: SQTIHQWPATLVQPVGSPLSLECTVEGTSNPNLYWYRQAAGRGLQLLFYSVGIGQISSEVPQNLSASRPQDRQFILSSKKLLLSDSGFYLCAWSVGGTEAFFGQGTRLTVV.

A single count supports this clone. The V and J genes are TRBV4-3 and TRBJ1-2, with unresolved D. CDR1 and CDR2 (germline): LGHNA, YSLEER. Trimming removed 0 bases from V and 3 bases from J, with 14 bases in between. The CDR3 spans 16 residues. CDR3: CASSQDPGLPHYGYTF. CDR3 in DNA: TGCGCCAGCAGCCAAGATCCTGGCCTGCCACACTATGGCTACACCTTC.

This clone has just a few counts. The chain has TRBV30 and TRBJ1-1, with a tentative D call TRBD1 (5 bases). The V end was cut by 0 bases, the J end by 6 bases, with 8 bases between. The CDR3 consists of 12 residues. Germline V gives CDR1 GTSNPN, CDR2 SVGIG (reference sequence). The CDR3 bases are TGTGCCTGGAGTGTGGGACTGCCTGAAGCTTTCTTT. It encodes CAWSVGLPEAFF.

V gene TRBV19 combines with J gene TRBJ2-2, with a weak D call TRBD2 (6 bases). The CDR3 is 13 residues long. Germline lookup yields CDR1 LNHDA and CDR2 SQIVND (reference sequence). The V and J ends lost 6 bases and 4 bases respectively, with 9 bases between them. CDR3 protein: CASSTGGTGELFF. The DNA for the CDR3 is TGTGCCAGTAGCACCGGGGGCACCGGGGAGCTGTTTTTT. Filled out from reference TRBV19 and TRBJ2-2, the complete variable domain reads DGGITQSPKYLFRKEGQNVTLSCEQNLNHDAMYWYRQDPGQGLRLIYYSQIVNDFQKGDIAEGYSVSREKKESFPLTVTSAQKNPTAFYLCASSTGGTGELFFGEGSRLTVL.

A note on this clone: This sample includes further DNA sequences coding for the same CDR3. This rearrangement joins TRBV27 to TRBJ2-2; D is unresolved. CDR3 length: 12 amino acids. Germline V lookup: CDR1 MNHEY, CDR2 SMNVEV (reference sequence). Between the trimmed V and J ends, which lost 3 bases and 4 bases, there was a span of 3 bases. This CDR3 reads CASSFGTGELFF. The CDR3 bases are TGTGCCAGCAGTTTCGGCACCGGGGAGCTGTTTTTT.

This chain links TRBV12-2 with TRBJ2-5; the table gives TRBD2 as D, unverified against the DNA. TRBV12-2 is shown as a pseudogene. The CDR3 is 15 residues long. CDR3 sequence: CARAQSSGSLETQYF. In nucleotides, the CDR3 is TGTGCAAGGGCCCAGTCTAGCGGGAGTTTGGAGACCCAGTACTTC.

This clone showed up just a few times. The V call is TRBV6-5, the J call TRBJ1-1; 11 bases align to TRBD1. CDR3 length equals 14 residues. From germline, CDR1 is MNHEY and CDR2 SVGAGI. V gave up 5 bases and J gave up 3 bases; unmatched junction bases: 2. CDR3 coding DNA: TGTGCCAGCAGTAAGGGACAGGGGGACACTGAAGCTTTCTTT. Its translation: CASSKGQGDTEAFF.

The J gene is TRBJ2-3, the V gene TRBV29-1; D is unresolved. The CDR3 spans 14 residues. V dropped 6 bases and J dropped 0 bases, with 13 bases sitting between them. Looked up from germline, CDR1 is SQVTM and CDR2 is ANQGSEA. This chain's CDR3 is CSVRKLLSTDTQYF. In nucleotides, the CDR3 is TGCAGCGTGCGGAAGCTTCTTAGCACAGATACGCAGTATTTT.

This clone was seen a single time. The chain combines TRBV10-3 with TRBJ1-5, with 10 nucleotides matching TRBD1. The CDR3 is 14 amino acids. The trim removed 6 bases at V and 7 bases at J, leaving 6 bases unmatched. The germline V gene has CDR1 ENHRY and CDR2 SYGVKD. The CDR3, as DNA: TGTGCCATCAGGGACAGGGGGATACGGCAGCCCCAGCATTTT. Translating it yields CAIRDRGIRQPQHF.

The rearrangement links TRBV19 to TRBJ2-5, with 10 positions matching TRBD1. Looked up from germline, CDR1 is LNHDA and CDR2 is SQIVND (reference sequence). J gave up 3 bases and V 5 bases, and 9 bases lay outside the gene matches. CDR3 length equals 16 residues. CDR3 residues: CASSDRGRAGEETQYF. The CDR3 nucleotides are TGTGCCAGTAGTGACAGGGGGCGGGCCGGCGAAGAGACCCAGTACTTC.

V gene TRBV2 combines with J gene TRBJ2-5, with D possibly matching TRBD1 (6 bases). The germline gives CDR1 SNHLY, CDR2 FYNNEI. This CDR3 is 15 amino acids long. The V gene lost 1 base and the J gene lost 5 bases, with 14 bases spanning the gap. The CDR3 loop is CASSEENGGWETQYF. CDR3 DNA: TGTGCCAGCAGTGAAGAGAATGGGGGCTGGGAGACCCAGTACTTC.

The rearrangement links TRBV4-1 to TRBJ2-7; tentative D call: TRBD2 (5 bases). CDR3 size: 14 residues. Germline V gives CDR1 MGHRA, CDR2 YSYEKL. Trimming took off 1 base at V and 7 bases at J, with 14 bases between the two ends. In DNA, the CDR3 is TGCGCCAGCAGCCAAGTGGCGGGCCTGGAGGAGCAGTACTTC. It translates to CASSQVAGLEEQYF.

The rearrangement links TRBV9 to TRBJ2-2; the match to TRBD2 covers 7 bases. Germline values: CDR1 SGDLS, CDR2 YYNGEE. The CDR3 has 15 residues. With V trimmed by 3 bases and J by 4 bases, 6 bases remained unmatched. The CDR3 DNA reads TGTGCCAGCAGCGCCTCGGGGAGGGTCACCGGGGAGCTGTTTTTT. It codes for CASSASGRVTGELFF.

The chain couples TRBV5-4 to TRBJ2-1, with D perhaps matching TRBD2 (5 bases). CDR1 is SGHNT, CDR2 YYREEE, per germline (reference sequence). V was pared by 6 bases and J by 7 bases, with 14 bases between. The length of the CDR3 is 13 residues. The CDR3: CASTTRGVNEQFF. The CDR3 DNA is TGTGCCAGCACCACACGGGGAGTTAATGAGCAGTTCTTC. Variable domain in full (rest from reference TRBV5-4 and TRBJ2-1): ETGVTQSPTHLIKTRGQQVTLRCSSQSGHNTVSWYQQALGQGPQFIFQYYREEENGRGNFPPRFSGLQFPNYSSELNVNALELDDSALYLCASTTRGVNEQFFGPGTRLTVL.

This rearrangement joins TRBV5-1 to TRBJ2-7, with 9 positions matching TRBD2. Trimming took 8 bases from V and 4 from J; bases not matched to a gene: 10. This CDR3 region has 14 residues. Germline V lookup: CDR1 SGHRS, CDR2 YFSETQ. This CDR3 is CASGAGGKGYEQYF. CDR3 coding DNA: TGCGCCAGTGGCGCGGGGGGGAAGGGATACGAGCAGTACTTC.

V and J are TRBV9 and TRBJ2-1; D possibly corresponds to TRBD2 (7 bases). CDR1 is SGDLS and CDR2 is YYNGEE in the germline V gene. The CDR3 has 16 amino acids. Trimming left V 4 bases short and J 8 bases short, with 22 bases between. The CDR3 spells CASSPRGGRSSDEQFF. The CDR3 DNA reads as TGTGCCAGCAGCCCGAGGGGGGGGCGGTCCTCGGATGAGCAGTTCTTC.

The chain combines TRBV6-5 with TRBJ2-1; D gene unclear. Germline V gives CDR1 MNHEY, CDR2 SVGAGI. Trimming cost V 0 bases and J 0 bases, with 9 bases left between them. This CDR3 comprises 16 residues. The CDR3 nucleotides read TGTGCCAGCAGTTACTCAGAGTTCCTCTCCTACAATGAGCAGTTCTTC. Translating gives CASSYSEFLSYNEQFF.

Only one count was recorded for this clone. The chain employs TRBV7-2 and TRBJ2-4, with TRBD2 matching 7 bases. Germline V CDR1 and CDR2: SGHTA, FQGNSA. The J segment lost 6 bases and the V segment lost 5 bases, leaving 10 bases of the junction unmatched. The length of the CDR3 is 15 residues. As DNA, the CDR3 is TGTGCCAGCAGCCTCCTGAGCGGGAATGGAAACATTCAGTACTTC. Translated, it gives CASSLLSGNGNIQYF.

This chain links TRBV6-4 with TRBJ1-1; the D gene is possibly TRBD1 (5 bases). V was shortened by 6 bases and J by 4 bases, with 24 bases between the two germline ends. Germline V gives CDR1 MRHNA, CDR2 SNTAGT. CDR3 length: 17 residues. In DNA, the CDR3 is TGTGCCAGCAGCCCGGGACTGCCCCACGGTGGGGTCACTGAAGCTTTCTTT. Protein sequence: CASSPGLPHGGVTEAFF.

The rearrangement uses TRBV6-6 and TRBJ2-1, with D possibly being TRBD1 (5 bases). Trimming took 5 bases from V and 9 from J, leaving 17 bases between them. This CDR3 is 14 amino acids long. Germline lookup yields CDR1 MNHNY and CDR2 SVGAGI (reference sequence). Written as DNA, the CDR3 is TGTGCCAGCAGTAACCGGGCATCCCAGGGTGAGCAGTTCTTC. Protein product: CASSNRASQGEQFF.

The table lists this clone with a few counts. V gene TRBV28 combines with J gene TRBJ1-5, with TRBD1 matching 10 bases. Germline V lookup: CDR1 MDHEN, CDR2 SYDVKM. J gave up 6 bases and V 8 bases, and 7 bases lay outside the gene matches. This CDR3 has 14 amino acids. The CDR3 here is CASETRQGAQPQHF. CDR3 bases: TGTGCCAGCGAAACGCGACAGGGGGCTCAGCCCCAGCATTTT. The full variable domain, its missing parts supplied by reference TRBV28 and TRBJ1-5, is DVKVTQSSRYLVKRTGEKVFLECVQDMDHENMFWYRQDPGLGLRLIYFSYDVKMKEKGDIPEGYSVSREKKERFSLILESASTNQTSMYLCASETRQGAQPQHFGDGTRLSIL.

J is TRBJ1-5 and V is TRBV15; D might be TRBD1 (5 bases). The CDR3 has 16 amino acids. With 1 base removed from V and 0 bases from J, the gap between germline ends came to 10 bases. CDR1 and CDR2 (germline): LNHNV, YYDKDF (reference sequence). This CDR3 is CATSRGGGYSNQPQHF. Written as DNA, the CDR3 is TGTGCCACCAGCAGAGGCGGGGGGTATAGCAATCAGCCCCAGCATTTT. Together with reference TRBV15 and TRBJ1-5, the CDR3 gives the full variable domain: DAMVIQNPRYQVTQFGKPVTLSCSQTLNHNVMYWYQQKSSQAPKLLFHYYDKDFNNEADTPDNFQSRRPNTSFCFLDIRSPGLGDTAMYLCATSRGGGYSNQPQHFGDGTRLSIL.

The V call is TRBV25-1, the J call TRBJ2-1; no definite D call. The V gene lost 1 base and the J gene lost 4 bases, with 5 bases spanning the gap. CDR1 MGHDK and CDR2 SYGVNS come from the germline V gene. The CDR3 length is 13 residues. The DNA for the CDR3 is TGTGCCAGCAGTGAATCCGGGTACAATGAGCAGTTCTTC. Amino acid sequence: CASSESGYNEQFF.

The V and J genes are TRBV6-6 and TRBJ1-3, with 8 bases lining up with TRBD1. Germline values: CDR1 MNHNY, CDR2 SVGAGI (reference sequence). The junction had 12 bases not matched to a gene; V was cut back by 3 bases and J by 8 bases. CDR3 length: 16 residues. For the CDR3, the DNA is TGTGCCAGCAGTTATCGACAGGGGTTCTCCGTGGACACCATATATTTT. It is translated as CASSYRQGFSVDTIYF.